Listed below are T cell receptor beta chains from one sample, sequenced in a study of shared clonotypes between healthy human individuals. The data were produced by immunoSEQ multiplex PCR, yet TCRdb's version contains in-frame clones alone and is incomplete. The sample carries 2 million to 2.5 million clones, 90% to 97% recorded once. Input material: naive CD4+ T cells sorted from blood. The source of these receptors is a man aged 18 to 30 in good health. The CDR3 runs from the conserved cysteine through the conserved F or W. The D gene is left open where the match is weak. A row's size may be missing; if present it is once, few, many or a size class.

cdr3_nt	cdr3_aa	cdr3_length	j_call	clone_size	v_call	d_call
TGTGCCAGCTCGCCCGACCGAGGGGGCGGAAGCACTGAAGCTTTCTTT	CASSPDRGGGSTEAFF	16	TRBJ1-1	.	TRBV18	TRBD1
TGTGCCAGCAGCTCCGGACAGGTGAAAACCGGGGAGCTGTTTTTT	CASSSGQVKTGELFF	15	TRBJ2-2	.	TRBV7-8	TRBD1
TGTGCCAGCAGTTCATGGGACGGTCTCACAGATACGCAGTATTTT	CASSSWDGLTDTQYF	15	TRBJ2-3	.	TRBV6-6	.
TGCGCCAGCAGCCAAGTTACCTCTCGGACAGGGGGTTTCTACGAGCAGTACTTC	CASSQVTSRTGGFYEQYF	18	TRBJ2-7	.	TRBV4-1	TRBD1
TGTGCCAGCAGCTTGGTCAGGGGATCGGAGTACGAGCAGTACTTC	CASSLVRGSEYEQYF	15	TRBJ2-7	.	TRBV5-6	.
TGCGCCAGCAGCTTTCACCCGGGACAGTCCTACGAGCAGTACTTC	CASSFHPGQSYEQYF	15	TRBJ2-7	.	TRBV5-1	TRBD1
TGCGCCAGCAGCTTTGCCGGGACTGGATACAATGAGCAGTTCTTC	CASSFAGTGYNEQFF	15	TRBJ2-1	.	TRBV5-1	.
TGTGCCAGCTCCCCCGGGACAGCTAACAATGAGCAGTTCTTC	CASSPGTANNEQFF	14	TRBJ2-1	.	TRBV18	TRBD1
TGTGCCACCAGCAGAGAACAGTATCTAAGTGGAAACACCATATATTTT	CATSREQYLSGNTIYF	16	TRBJ1-3	.	TRBV15	.
TGCGCCAGCAGCTTGGCCCCGACGGCTCCCTACGAGCAGTACTTC	CASSLAPTAPYEQYF	15	TRBJ2-7	.	TRBV5-1	.
TGTGCCAGCAGCTTAGGCCCAGGGGGAATCACAGATACGCAGTATTTT	CASSLGPGGITDTQYF	16	TRBJ2-3	.	TRBV7-8	TRBD1
TGTGCCAGCAGTTTATTAGCGGGAGATACGCAGTATTTT	CASSLLAGDTQYF	13	TRBJ2-3	.	TRBV6-6	TRBD2
TGTGCCAGCAGCTTGGATCCCAGCGCCGATACGCAGTATTTT	CASSLDPSADTQYF	14	TRBJ2-3	.	TRBV5-4	.
TGTGCCAGCAGCGTGGGACTAGCGGAAGATACGCAGTATTTT	CASSVGLAEDTQYF	14	TRBJ2-3	.	TRBV9	TRBD2
TGTGCCAGCAGTTGGGCTCTAGCGGACTACGAGCAGTACTTC	CASSWALADYEQYF	14	TRBJ2-7	.	TRBV6-5	TRBD2
TGCGCCAGCAGCACCGGACAGGTCCGGGATGGCTATGGCTACACCTTC	CASSTGQVRDGYGYTF	16	TRBJ1-2	once	TRBV5-1	TRBD1
TGCGCCAGCAGCCCGGGGGGGCGGACAGGGAATGAAAAACTGTTTTTT	CASSPGGRTGNEKLFF	16	TRBJ1-4	.	TRBV5-1	TRBD1
TGTGCCAGCAGCTTAGTAGGGGGAGCTGAAGCTTTCTTT	CASSLVGGAEAFF	13	TRBJ1-1	.	TRBV7-9	.
TGTGCCAGCAGTGACAGGGGGCGGTGGACCGGGGAGCTGTTTTTT	CASSDRGRWTGELFF	15	TRBJ2-2	.	TRBV2	TRBD1
TGCGCCAGCAGCTTACAGGGGCCGCAAGATACGCAGTATTTT	CASSLQGPQDTQYF	14	TRBJ2-3	.	TRBV5-1	TRBD1
TGTGCCAGCAGTGTGGACGGATCGGTGGGCACTGAAGCTTTCTTT	CASSVDGSVGTEAFF	15	TRBJ1-1	.	TRBV6-5	.
TGCGCCAGCAGCCGCGGGACTTCAGGGGGCTATGGCTACACCTTC	CASSRGTSGGYGYTF	15	TRBJ1-2	.	TRBV5-1	TRBD1
TGTGCCAGCAGAAACAGAAAGACTAGCGGATACAATGAGCAGTTCTTC	CASRNRKTSGYNEQFF	16	TRBJ2-1	.	TRBV7-9	TRBD2
TGTGCCAGCAGCTTAGTCGGGGGAAAGAACACCGGGGAGCTGTTTTTT	CASSLVGGKNTGELFF	16	TRBJ2-2	.	TRBV7-8	.